A selection of T cell receptor beta chains follows, all from one sample in a study of T-cell memory formation after mild COVID-19. TCRdb recomputed calls from the 5' RACE reads with MiXCR, one row per CDR3 protein. The data hold roughly 400,000 distinct CDR3 sequences, with 20% to 30% observed a single time. The sequencing input was PBMCs or a T cell subset sorted from them (not recorded which). The receptor set was obtained from an adult woman who had mild COVID-19 (a few samples of this study predate the infection). Cell type and time point are not known. CDR3s include the opening cysteine and the closing phenylalanine or tryptophan. D genes are given only for firm matches. The listing skips clone size in some rows; elsewhere it reads once, few, many or a size class.

V: TRBV12-3/TRBV12-4
J: TRBJ2-1
size: few
D: TRBD2
DNA: TGTGCCAGCAGTTGTAACGTTCTAGCGGGGGCCCCCCAGGAAAATGAGCAGTTCTTC
CDR3: CASSCNVLAGAPQENEQFF

V: TRBV3-1
J: TRBJ1-2
size: NA
D: TRBD1
DNA: TGTGCCAGCAGCCCCGGGACAGCTGGGGGCTACACCTTC
CDR3: CASSPGTAGGYTF

V: TRBV4-3
J: TRBJ1-2
size: few
D: NA
DNA: TGCGCCAGCAGCCAAGTGGAGTGGCCTGAAACGATCGGCTACACCTTC
CDR3: CASSQVEWPETIGYTF

V: TRBV3-1
J: TRBJ1-2
size: few
D: NA
DNA: TGTGCCAGCAGCCAAGCGCGCGGGCGTAACTATGGCTACACCTTC
CDR3: CASSQARGRNYGYTF

V: TRBV12-3/TRBV12-4
J: TRBJ1-1
size: NA
D: NA
DNA: TGTGCCAGCACCCCACAGGTCCCTGGGTTAGCGGCTTTCTTT
CDR3: CASTPQVPGLAAFF

V: TRBV12-3/TRBV12-4
J: TRBJ2-2
size: NA
D: NA
DNA: TGTGCCAGCAATGGGTTGAGTGGGAACACCGGGGAGCTGTTTTTT
CDR3: CASNGLSGNTGELFF

V: TRBV6-2/TRBV6-3
J: TRBJ2-4
size: few
D: NA
DNA: TGTGCCAGCAGTTACTCGATTACTCTCAAAAACATTCAGTACTTC
CDR3: CASSYSITLKNIQYF

V: TRBV27
J: TRBJ2-1
size: NA
D: NA
DNA: TGTGCCAGCAGTTCGCAGGGGAGGTACAATGAGCAGTTCTTC
CDR3: CASSSQGRYNEQFF

V: TRBV15
J: TRBJ1-5
size: NA
D: NA
DNA: TGTGCCACCAGTCCTGGGGGGTTCAGCAATCAGCCCCAGCATTTT
CDR3: CATSPGGFSNQPQHF

V: TRBV7-9
J: TRBJ1-6
size: few
D: NA
DNA: TGTGCCACCCGGGACGGAAATTCACCCCTCCACTTT
CDR3: CATRDGNSPLHF